This TCR beta chain was identified during a study of T-cell memory formation after mild COVID-19. There are 12 residues in the CDR3. V shed 4 bases and J shed 12 bases, with 16 bases lying between them. Per germline, CDR1 MDHEN and CDR2 SYDVKM. This clonotype was picked up a small number of times. 5'RACE primed from the constant segment yielded TCR alpha and TCR beta cDNA libraries bearing sample barcodes and UMIs. Using its own MiXCR run on the 5' RACE reads, TCRdb lists one record per CDR3 protein. The repertoire holds just over 350,000 distinct CDR3 sequences, with 14% as singletons. The specimen was PBMCs or a T cell subset sorted from them (not recorded which). The rearrangement uses TRBV28 and TRBJ2-7; D is uncertain. The source of this sequence is a man aged 18-30 years who had mild COVID-19 (a few samples of this study predate the infection). Cell type and time point are not known. For the CDR3, the DNA is TGTGCCAGCAGTTCGGCAGGCTCCGCGCCGTACGTC. It encodes CASSSAGSAPYV.